The T cell receptor (beta chain) described here comes from a study of blood T cell repertoires in COVID-19. The overall study: The samples span acute and convalescent COVID-19 from the United States, Italy and Spain. Sample material is recorded as cDNA or gDNA derived from T cells, B-cell-depleted T cells, or PBMCs.

This clone came up a few times. Authors' processing steps: By means of reference gene primer amplification, nucleated cell counts were estimated. The table came from immunoSEQ multiplex PCR; TCRdb's copy has only in-frame clones and leaves some out. V and J calls and clone size are given by that table; D and trimming were obtained from the DNA. This table holds more than 250,000 clones, around 83% found once. The V end was cut by 2 bases, the J end by 1 base, with 8 bases between. The CDR3 has 14 amino acids. Germline CDR1 and CDR2: MNHEY and SVGAGI. Sequencing was performed on peripheral blood. This chain connects TRBV6-5 to TRBJ2-5; maybe TRBD1 (6 bases). The source is a woman in her fifties or sixties with acute or convalescent COVID-19. In DNA form, the CDR3 reads TGTGCCAGCAGTTACCAGGACAGCCAAGAGACCCAGTACTTC. The encoded protein is CASSYQDSQETQYF.